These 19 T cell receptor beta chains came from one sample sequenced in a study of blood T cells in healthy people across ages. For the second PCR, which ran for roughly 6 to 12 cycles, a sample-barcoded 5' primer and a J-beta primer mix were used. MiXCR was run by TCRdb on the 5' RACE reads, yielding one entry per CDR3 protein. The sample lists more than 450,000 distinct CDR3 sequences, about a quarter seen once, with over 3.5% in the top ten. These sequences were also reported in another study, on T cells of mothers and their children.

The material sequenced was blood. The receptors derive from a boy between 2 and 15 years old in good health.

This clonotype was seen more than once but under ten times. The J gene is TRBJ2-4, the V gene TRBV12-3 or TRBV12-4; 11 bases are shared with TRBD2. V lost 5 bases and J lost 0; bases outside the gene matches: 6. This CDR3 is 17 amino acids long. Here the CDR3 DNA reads TGTGCCAGCAGTGTGGGACTAGCGGTCCTAGCCAAAAACATTCAGTACTTC. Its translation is CASSVGLAVLAKNIQYF.

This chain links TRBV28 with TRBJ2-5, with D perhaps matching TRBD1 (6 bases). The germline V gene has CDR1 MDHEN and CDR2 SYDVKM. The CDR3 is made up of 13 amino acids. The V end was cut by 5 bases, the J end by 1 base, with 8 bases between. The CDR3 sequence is CASSKDSQETQYF. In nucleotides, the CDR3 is TGTGCCAGCAGTAAGGACAGCCAAGAGACCCAGTACTTC.

DNA of the CDR3: TGCGCCAGCAGCTTGAACGACAGGGGGGTCTATGGCTACACCTTC. Its translation is CASSLNDRGVYGYTF. This chain uses TRBV5-1 with TRBJ1-2; 9 positions agree with TRBD1. The CDR3 contains 15 residues. V trimming: 1 base; J trimming: 4 bases; junction bases outside the gene matches: 5. Germline V gives CDR1 SGHRS, CDR2 YFSETQ.

CDR3 sequence: CTSSSQGASGGVAQDTQYF. CDR3 sequence (DNA): TGCACCAGCAGCTCCCAGGGGGCTAGCGGGGGGGTAGCACAAGATACGCAGTATTTT. This rearrangement joins TRBV1 to TRBJ2-3; the table's D call of TRBD2 was not tested on the DNA. TRBV1 is annotated as a pseudogene. CDR3 length: 19 amino acids.

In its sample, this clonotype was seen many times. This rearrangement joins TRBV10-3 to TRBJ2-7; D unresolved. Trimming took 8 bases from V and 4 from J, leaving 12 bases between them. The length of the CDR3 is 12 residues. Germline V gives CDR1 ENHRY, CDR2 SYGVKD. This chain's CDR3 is CAIRTGGYEQYF. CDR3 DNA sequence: TGTGCCATCCGGACGGGTGGGTACGAGCAGTACTTC.

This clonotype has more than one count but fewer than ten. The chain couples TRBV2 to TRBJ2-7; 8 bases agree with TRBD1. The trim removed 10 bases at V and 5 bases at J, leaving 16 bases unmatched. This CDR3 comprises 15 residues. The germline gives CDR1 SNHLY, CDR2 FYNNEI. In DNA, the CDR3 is TGTGCCACCGACGTGGTTTGGACAGGGTTCCACGAGCAGTACTTC. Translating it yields CATDVVWTGFHEQYF.

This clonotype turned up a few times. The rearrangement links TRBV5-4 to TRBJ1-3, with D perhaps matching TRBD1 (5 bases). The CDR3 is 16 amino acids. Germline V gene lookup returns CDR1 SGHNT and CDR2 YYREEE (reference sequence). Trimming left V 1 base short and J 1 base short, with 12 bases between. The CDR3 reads CASSLIGGKSGNTIYF. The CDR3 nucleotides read TGTGCCAGCAGCTTGATTGGGGGAAAATCTGGAAACACCATATATTTT.

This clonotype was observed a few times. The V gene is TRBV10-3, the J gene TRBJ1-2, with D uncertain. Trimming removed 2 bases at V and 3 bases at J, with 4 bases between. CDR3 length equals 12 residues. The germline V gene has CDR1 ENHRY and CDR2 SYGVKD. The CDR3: CAISEGDYGYTF. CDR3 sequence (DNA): TGTGCCATCAGTGAGGGCGACTATGGCTACACCTTC.

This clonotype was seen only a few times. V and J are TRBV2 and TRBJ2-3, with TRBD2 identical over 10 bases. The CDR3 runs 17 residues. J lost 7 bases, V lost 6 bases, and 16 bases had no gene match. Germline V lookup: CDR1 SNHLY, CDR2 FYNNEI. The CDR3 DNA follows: TGTGCCAGCAGACAGGGGTTGGCTAGCGGGGGACCCAATACGCAGTATTTT. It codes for CASRQGLASGGPNTQYF.

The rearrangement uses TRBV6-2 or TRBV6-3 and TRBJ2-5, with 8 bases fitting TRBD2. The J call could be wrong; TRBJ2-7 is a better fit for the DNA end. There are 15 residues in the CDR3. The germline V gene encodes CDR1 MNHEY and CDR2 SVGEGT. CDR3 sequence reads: CASSYRREVSYEQYF. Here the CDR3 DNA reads TGTGCCAGCAGTTATAGGCGGGAGGTATCCTACGAGCAGTACTTC.

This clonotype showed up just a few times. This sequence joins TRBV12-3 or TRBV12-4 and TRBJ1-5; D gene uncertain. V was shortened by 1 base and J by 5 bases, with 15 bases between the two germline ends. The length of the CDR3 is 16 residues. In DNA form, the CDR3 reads TGTGCCAGCAGTTTAGGTTCCAGAGCGGTTTATCAGCCCCAGCATTTT. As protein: CASSLGSRAVYQPQHF.

DNA of the CDR3: TGTGCCAGCAGTGAGAACTCTAGCGGAGGGGGGGAGACCCAGTACTTC. It translates to CASSENSSGGGETQYF. V is TRBV2 and J is TRBJ2-5; weak D call: TRBD2 (7 bases). CDR3 length: 16 amino acids. From germline, CDR1 is SNHLY and CDR2 FYNNEI. V gave up 3 bases and J gave up 5 bases, with 19 bases separating them.

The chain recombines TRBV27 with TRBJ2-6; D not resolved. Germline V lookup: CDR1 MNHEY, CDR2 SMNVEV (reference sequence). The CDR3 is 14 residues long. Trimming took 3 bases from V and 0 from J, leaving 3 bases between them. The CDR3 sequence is CASSFTSGANVLTF. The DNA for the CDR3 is TGTGCCAGCAGTTTCACCTCTGGGGCCAACGTCCTGACTTTC.

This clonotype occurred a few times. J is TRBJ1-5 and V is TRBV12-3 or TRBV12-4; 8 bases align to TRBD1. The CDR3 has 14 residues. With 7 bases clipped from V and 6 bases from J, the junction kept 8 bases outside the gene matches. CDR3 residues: CASTNDRGGQPQHF. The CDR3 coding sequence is TGTGCCAGCACCAATGACAGGGGTGGTCAGCCCCAGCATTTT.

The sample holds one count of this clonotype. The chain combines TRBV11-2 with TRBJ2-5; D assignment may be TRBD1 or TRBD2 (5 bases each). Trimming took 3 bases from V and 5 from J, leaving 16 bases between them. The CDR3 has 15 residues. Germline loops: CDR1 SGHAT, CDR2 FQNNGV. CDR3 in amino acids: CASSLGPKVWETQYF. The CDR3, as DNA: TGTGCCAGCAGCTTGGGACCCAAAGTCTGGGAGACCCAGTACTTC.

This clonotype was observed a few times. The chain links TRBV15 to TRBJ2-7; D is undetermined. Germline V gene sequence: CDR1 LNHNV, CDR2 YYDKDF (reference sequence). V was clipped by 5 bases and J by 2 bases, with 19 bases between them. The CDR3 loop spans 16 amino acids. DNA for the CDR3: TGTGCCACCAGCCCTTCCCCAAAGGGCATTGCCTACGAGCAGTACTTC. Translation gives CATSPSPKGIAYEQYF.

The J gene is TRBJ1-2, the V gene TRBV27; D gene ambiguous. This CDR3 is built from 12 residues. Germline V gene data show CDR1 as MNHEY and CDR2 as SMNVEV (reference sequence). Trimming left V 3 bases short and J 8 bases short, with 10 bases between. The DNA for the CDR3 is TGTGCCAGCAGTTTTAAGGCAGACGGCTACACCTTC. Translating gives CASSFKADGYTF.

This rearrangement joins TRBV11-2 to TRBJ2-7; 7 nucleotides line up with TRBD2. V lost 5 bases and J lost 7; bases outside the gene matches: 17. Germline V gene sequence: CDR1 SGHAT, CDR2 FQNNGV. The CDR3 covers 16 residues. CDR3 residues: CASSPTTGLTLREQYF. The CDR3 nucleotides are TGTGCCAGCAGCCCCACCACGGGACTAACCCTCAGGGAGCAGTACTTC.

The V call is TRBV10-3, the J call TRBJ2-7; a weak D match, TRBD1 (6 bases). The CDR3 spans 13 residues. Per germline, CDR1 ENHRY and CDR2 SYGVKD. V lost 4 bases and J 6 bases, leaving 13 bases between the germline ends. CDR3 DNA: TGTGCCATCAGTGCATTGACAGGACTCGAGCAGTACTTC. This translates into CAISALTGLEQYF.